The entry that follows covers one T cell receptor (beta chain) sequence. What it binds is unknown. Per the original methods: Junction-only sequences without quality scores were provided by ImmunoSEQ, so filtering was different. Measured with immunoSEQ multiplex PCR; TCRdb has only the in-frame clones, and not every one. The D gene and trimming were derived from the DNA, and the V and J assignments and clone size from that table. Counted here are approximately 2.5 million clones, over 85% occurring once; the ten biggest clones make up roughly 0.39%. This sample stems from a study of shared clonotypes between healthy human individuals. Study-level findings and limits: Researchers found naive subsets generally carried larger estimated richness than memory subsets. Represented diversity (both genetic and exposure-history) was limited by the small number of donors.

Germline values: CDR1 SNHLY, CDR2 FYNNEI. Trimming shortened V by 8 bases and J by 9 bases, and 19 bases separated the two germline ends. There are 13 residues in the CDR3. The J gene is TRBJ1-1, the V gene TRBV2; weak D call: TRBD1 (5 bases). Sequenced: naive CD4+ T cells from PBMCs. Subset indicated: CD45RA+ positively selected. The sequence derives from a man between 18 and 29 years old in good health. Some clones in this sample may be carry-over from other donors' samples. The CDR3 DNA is TGTGCCAGCTTACTCGAGGGGACGCGTAAAGCTTTCTTT. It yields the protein CASLLEGTRKAFF. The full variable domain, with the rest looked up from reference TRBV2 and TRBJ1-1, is EPEVTQTPSHQVTQMGQEVILRCVPISNHLYFYWYRQILGQKVEFLVSFYNNEISEKSEIFDDQFSVERPDGSNFTLKIRSTKLEDSAMYFCASLLEGTRKAFFGQGTRLTVV.